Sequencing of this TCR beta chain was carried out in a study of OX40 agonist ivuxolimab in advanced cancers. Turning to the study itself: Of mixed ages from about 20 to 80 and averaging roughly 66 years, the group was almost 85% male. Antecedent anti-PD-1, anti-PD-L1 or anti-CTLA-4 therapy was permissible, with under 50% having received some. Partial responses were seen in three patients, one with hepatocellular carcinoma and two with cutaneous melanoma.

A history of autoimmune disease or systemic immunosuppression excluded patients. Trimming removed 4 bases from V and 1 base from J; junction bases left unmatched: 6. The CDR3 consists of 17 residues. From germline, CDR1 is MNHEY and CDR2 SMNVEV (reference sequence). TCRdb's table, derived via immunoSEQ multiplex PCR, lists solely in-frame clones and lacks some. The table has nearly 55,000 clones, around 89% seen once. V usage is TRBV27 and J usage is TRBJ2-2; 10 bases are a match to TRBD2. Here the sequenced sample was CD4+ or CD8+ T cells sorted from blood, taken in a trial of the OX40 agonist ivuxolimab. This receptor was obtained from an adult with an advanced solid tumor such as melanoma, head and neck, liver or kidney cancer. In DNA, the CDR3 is TGTGCCAGCAGTTCTTCCTGGACTAGCGGGAACACCGGGGAGCTGTTTTTT. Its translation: CASSSSWTSGNTGELFF.